The sequence of this T cell receptor beta chain was determined in a study of blood T cells in healthy people across ages. Study-wide points: When set beside aged donors, long-lived donors presented more naive CD4+ cells and higher diversity.

This clonotype has a handful of counts. Antigen unknown. Primers used in a second PCR of about 6 to 11 cycles were a sample-barcoded 5' primer and a J-beta primer mix. TCRdb itself ran the 5' RACE reads through MiXCR, one entry per CDR3 protein. The sample holds about 800,000 distinct CDR3 sequences, around 25% seen once. This sample was shared with a second study, whose subject was T cells of mothers and their children. From that paper: The study found thymic selection shapes TCR recombination output similarly in related and unrelated pairs.

Input material: blood. The TCR was taken from a boy between 10 and 17 years old in good health.

CDR3 protein: CASSGRRSEGRQYF. The CDR3 region has the DNA TGTGCCAGCAGTGGGCGGCGATCCGAGGGGAGGCAGTACTTC. The chain joins TRBV2 to TRBJ2-7; D possibly uses TRBD1 or TRBD2 (5 bases each). The CDR3 contains 14 residues. V was clipped by 4 bases and J by 9 bases, with 19 bases between them. Germline CDR1 is SNHLY and CDR2 is FYNNEI.